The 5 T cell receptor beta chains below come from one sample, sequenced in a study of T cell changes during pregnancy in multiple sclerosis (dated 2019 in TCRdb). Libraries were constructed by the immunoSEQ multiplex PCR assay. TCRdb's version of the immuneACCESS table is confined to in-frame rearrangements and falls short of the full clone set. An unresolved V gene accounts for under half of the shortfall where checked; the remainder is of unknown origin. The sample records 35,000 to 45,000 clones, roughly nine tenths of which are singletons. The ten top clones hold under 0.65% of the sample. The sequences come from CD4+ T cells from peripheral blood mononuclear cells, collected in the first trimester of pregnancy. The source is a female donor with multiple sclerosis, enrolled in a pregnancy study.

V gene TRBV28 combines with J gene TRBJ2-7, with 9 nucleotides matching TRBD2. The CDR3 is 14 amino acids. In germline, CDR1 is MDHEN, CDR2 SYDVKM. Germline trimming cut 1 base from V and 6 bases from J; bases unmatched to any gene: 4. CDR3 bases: TGTGCCAGCAGTTTATCTAGCGGGGTGTCCGAGCAGTACTTC. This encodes CASSLSSGVSEQYF. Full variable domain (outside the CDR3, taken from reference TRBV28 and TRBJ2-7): DVKVTQSSRYLVKRTGEKVFLECVQDMDHENMFWYRQDPGLGLRLIYFSYDVKMKEKGDIPEGYSVSREKKERFSLILESASTNQTSMYLCASSLSSGVSEQYFGPGTRLTVT.

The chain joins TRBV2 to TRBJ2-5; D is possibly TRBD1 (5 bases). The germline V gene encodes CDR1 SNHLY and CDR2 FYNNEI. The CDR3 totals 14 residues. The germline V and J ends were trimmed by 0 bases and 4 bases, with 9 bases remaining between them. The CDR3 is CASSEALQGETQYF. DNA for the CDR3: TGTGCCAGCAGTGAAGCGCTTCAGGGAGAGACCCAGTACTTC.

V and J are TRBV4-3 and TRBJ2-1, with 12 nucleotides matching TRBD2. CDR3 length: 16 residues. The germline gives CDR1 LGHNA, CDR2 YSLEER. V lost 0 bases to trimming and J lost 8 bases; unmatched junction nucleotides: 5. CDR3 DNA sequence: TGCGCCAGCAGCCAAGATCCCGGACTAGCGGGATATGAGCAGTTCTTC. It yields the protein CASSQDPGLAGYEQFF.

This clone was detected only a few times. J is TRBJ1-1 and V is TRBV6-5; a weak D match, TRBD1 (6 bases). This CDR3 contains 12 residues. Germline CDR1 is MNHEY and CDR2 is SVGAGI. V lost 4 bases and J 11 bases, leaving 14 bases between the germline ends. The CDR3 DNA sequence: TGTGCCAGCAGTTCCATACAGGGATCGGCTTTCTTT. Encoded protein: CASSSIQGSAFF.

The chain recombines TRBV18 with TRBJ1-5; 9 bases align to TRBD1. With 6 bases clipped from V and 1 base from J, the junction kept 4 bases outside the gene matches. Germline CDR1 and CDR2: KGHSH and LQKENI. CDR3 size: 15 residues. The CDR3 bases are TGTGCCAGCTCGCAACAGGGGGCCAGCAATCAGCCCCAGCATTTT. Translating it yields CASSQQGASNQPQHF.